The next 15 T cell receptor beta chains were all read from a single sample in a study of blood T cell repertoires in COVID-19 (dated by TCRdb to 2018 to 2021). The method behind the library was the immunoSEQ multiplex PCR assay. TCRdb re-hosts the immuneACCESS table, in-frame sequences only. Its copies lack some clones; in the studies checked, an unresolved V gene accounts for under half of them, and the cause for the rest is not known. For this sample the table gives around 210,000 clones, of which about 91% were detected only once. The ten largest clones add up to 1.5% of the sample. The sequenced material came from peripheral blood. These TCRs come from a man younger than 35 with active or convalescent COVID-19.

This clone was found once. V gene TRBV5-1 combines with J gene TRBJ1-2, with 7 bases aligning to TRBD1. Trimming cost V 4 bases and J 8 bases; bases outside gene matches: 11. CDR1 and CDR2 from the germline V gene are SGHRS and YFSETQ. This CDR3 is built from 14 residues. CDR3 nucleotide sequence: TGCGCCAGCAGCCCCCCTGACAGGGCAAGGGGCTACACCTTC. It yields the protein CASSPPDRARGYTF.

This clone has a handful of counts. The V and J genes are TRBV19 and TRBJ2-1, with 8 bases lining up with TRBD1. Germline V CDR1 and CDR2: LNHDA, SQIVND (reference sequence). The CDR3 is 13 residues long. The V and J ends lost 5 bases and 6 bases, in that order; junction bases with no gene match: 3. Written as DNA, the CDR3 is TGTGCCAGTAGTTTCAGGGGGCCCAATGAGCAGTTCTTC. Translated: CASSFRGPNEQFF.

This clone has only one observation. The rearrangement links TRBV7-2 to TRBJ1-3; TRBD1 agrees at 9 bases. V gave up 0 bases and J gave up 10 bases; unmatched junction bases: 13. From germline, CDR1 is SGHTA and CDR2 FQGNSA. The CDR3 covers 17 residues. The CDR3 here is CASSLAPLGQGSYTIYF. The CDR3 bases are TGTGCCAGCAGCTTAGCGCCGTTGGGACAGGGTAGTTATACCATATATTTT. Complete variable domain (other parts from reference TRBV7-2 and TRBJ1-3): GAGVSQSPSNKVTEKGKDVELRCDPISGHTALYWYRQSLGQGLEFLIYFQGNSAPDKSGLPSDRFSAERTGGSVSTLTIQRTQQEDSAVYLCASSLAPLGQGSYTIYFGEGSWLTVV.

This chain connects TRBV11-2 to TRBJ2-1, with D possibly being TRBD2 (5 bases). This CDR3 has 12 residues. Germline loops: CDR1 SGHAT, CDR2 FQNNGV. Trimming pared 4 bases from V and 6 bases from J, leaving 7 bases between. The CDR3 nucleotides read TGTGCCAGCAGCTCGGAGGCCAATGAGCAGTTCTTC. The encoded protein is CASSSEANEQFF.

This chain uses TRBV2 with TRBJ2-3; 8 bases align to TRBD1. J was trimmed by 3 bases and V by 9 bases; bases with no gene match: 5. CDR1 is SNHLY, CDR2 FYNNEI, per germline. This CDR3 has 13 residues. The CDR3 bases are TGTGCCAGGAGGGACAGGACGACAGATACGCAGTATTTT. Its protein is CARRDRTTDTQYF.

This clone was seen a handful of times. J is TRBJ2-3 and V is TRBV2; D is uncertain. Trimming cost V 7 bases and J 4 bases, with 15 bases left between them. Germline V gene sequence: CDR1 SNHLY, CDR2 FYNNEI. The CDR3 totals 14 residues. The CDR3 is CASTDGYKADTQYF. In DNA form, the CDR3 reads TGTGCCAGCACAGACGGGTATAAAGCAGATACGCAGTATTTT.

This sequence joins TRBV5-1 and TRBJ2-7; D perhaps matches TRBD2 (5 bases). Germline V lookup: CDR1 SGHRS, CDR2 YFSETQ. The CDR3 spans 17 residues. V dropped 2 bases and J dropped 9 bases, with 27 bases sitting between them. The CDR3 DNA is TGCGCCAGCAGCTTCCGGGATGCCTACCTGACGGGGAATCGGCAGTACTTC. Translated, it gives CASSFRDAYLTGNRQYF.

A remark on this clone: At one end, the junction sequence differs from germline, possibly due to a read error. This chain uses TRBV5-6 with TRBJ1-2; D perhaps matches TRBD1 (6 bases). CDR1 is SGHDT and CDR2 is YYEEEE in the germline V gene. The CDR3 covers 13 residues. The CDR3 DNA follows: TGTGCCAGCACCAAAAGGACAGTCGGCTCCCACCACTTC. This gives the protein CASTKRTVGSHHF. The full variable domain, completed using reference TRBV5-6 and TRBJ1-2, is DAGVTQSPTHLIKTRGQQVTLRCSPKSGHDTVSWYQQALGQGPQFIFQYYEEEERQRGNFPDRFSGHQFPNYSSELNVNALLLGDSALYLCASTKRTVGSHHFGSGTRLTVV.

In nucleotides, the CDR3 is TGTGCCAGCGGCCCGGGACAGGGGCGCTACAATGAGCAGTTCTTC. Protein sequence: CASGPGQGRYNEQFF. The rearrangement links TRBV27 to TRBJ2-1; 10 bases are a match to TRBD1. Trimming cost V 8 bases and J 3 bases; bases outside gene matches: 7. Per the germline V gene, CDR1 is MNHEY and CDR2 is SMNVEV (reference sequence). The CDR3 covers 15 residues.

This chain links TRBV5-4 with TRBJ2-3; D might be TRBD2 (6 bases). CDR3 size: 14 residues. Germline loops: CDR1 SGHNT, CDR2 YYREEE (reference sequence). V was cut by 2 bases and J by 5 bases, with 12 bases left in between. CDR3: CASSFRERVDTQYF. CDR3 DNA sequence: TGTGCCAGCAGCTTCCGGGAGCGGGTAGATACGCAGTATTTT. Variable domain in full (rest from reference TRBV5-4 and TRBJ2-3): ETGVTQSPTHLIKTRGQQVTLRCSSQSGHNTVSWYQQALGQGPQFIFQYYREEENGRGNFPPRFSGLQFPNYSSELNVNALELDDSALYLCASSFRERVDTQYFGPGTRLTVL.

V is TRBV6-5 and J is TRBJ2-7, with 11 bases identical to TRBD2. V was pared by 6 bases and J by 6 bases, with 7 bases of the junction left unmatched. The CDR3 contains 14 residues. CDR1 and CDR2 from the germline V gene are MNHEY and SVGAGI. The CDR3: CASSNSGRALEQYF. In DNA, the CDR3 is TGTGCCAGCAGCAATAGCGGGAGGGCTCTCGAGCAGTACTTC.

The J gene is TRBJ1-6, the V gene TRBV7-8; 8 nucleotides line up with TRBD1. Germline V gives CDR1 SGHVS, CDR2 FQNEAQ. V lost 1 base, J lost 7 bases, and 3 bases stayed unmatched. This CDR3 comprises 15 residues. CDR3: CASSLGTGSNSPLHF. The CDR3 region has the DNA TGTGCCAGCAGCTTAGGGACAGGGAGCAATTCACCCCTCCACTTT. The whole variable domain, filled in from reference TRBV7-8 and TRBJ1-6, reads GAGVSQSPRYKVAKRGQDVALRCDPISGHVSLFWYQQALGQGPEFLTYFQNEAQLDKSGLPSDRFFAERPEGSVSTLKIQRTQQEDSAVYLCASSLGTGSNSPLHFGNGTRLTVT.

The V gene is TRBV19, the J gene TRBJ2-4; tentative D call: TRBD1 (5 bases). CDR1 and CDR2 from the germline V gene are LNHDA and SQIVND (reference sequence). With 9 bases removed from V and 0 bases from J, the gap between germline ends came to 12 bases. This CDR3 is built from 14 residues. This CDR3 reads CASQGWRAKNIQYF. In DNA form, the CDR3 reads TGTGCCAGCCAGGGATGGAGAGCCAAAAACATTCAGTACTTC.

This chain uses TRBV14 with TRBJ2-7; TRBD2 matches 14 bases. The length of the CDR3 is 17 residues. The germline V gene has CDR1 SGHDN and CDR2 FVKESK. V lost 2 bases to trimming and J lost 6 bases; unmatched junction nucleotides: 9. CDR3 region: CASSQLRRGLAGAEQYF. The DNA for the CDR3 is TGTGCCAGCAGCCAACTAAGAAGGGGACTAGCGGGAGCCGAGCAGTACTTC.

The rearrangement joins TRBV6-5 to TRBJ1-6, with D perhaps matching TRBD1 (5 bases). The CDR3 is 14 residues long. The germline V gene has CDR1 MNHEY and CDR2 SVGAGI. V shed 6 bases and J shed 11 bases, with 17 bases lying between them. The CDR3 reads CASSRQPQGTPLHF. The CDR3 bases are TGTGCCAGCAGCCGCCAACCTCAGGGTACACCCCTCCACTTT.